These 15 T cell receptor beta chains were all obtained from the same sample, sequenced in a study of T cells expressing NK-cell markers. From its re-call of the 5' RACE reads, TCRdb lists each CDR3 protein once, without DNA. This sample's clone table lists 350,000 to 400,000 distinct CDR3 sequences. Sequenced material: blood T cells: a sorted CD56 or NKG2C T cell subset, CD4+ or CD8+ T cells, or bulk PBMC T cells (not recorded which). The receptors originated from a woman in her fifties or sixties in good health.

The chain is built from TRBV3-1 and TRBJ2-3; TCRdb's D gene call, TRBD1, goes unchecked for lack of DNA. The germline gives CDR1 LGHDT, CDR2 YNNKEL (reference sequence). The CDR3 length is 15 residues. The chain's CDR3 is CASSYGGPPADTQYF.

The CDR3: CASSPGPGQGNTGELFF. The V call is TRBV4-1, the J call TRBJ2-2; TCRdb designates TRBD1, a call that cannot be tested without DNA. Per germline, CDR1 MGHRA and CDR2 YSYEKL. CDR3 length: 17 residues.

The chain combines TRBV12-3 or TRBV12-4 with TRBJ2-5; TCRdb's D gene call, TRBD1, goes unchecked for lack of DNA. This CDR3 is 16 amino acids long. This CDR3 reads CASSRRQGARGETQYF.

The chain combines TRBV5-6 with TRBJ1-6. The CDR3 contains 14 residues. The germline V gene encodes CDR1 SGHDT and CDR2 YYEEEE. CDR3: CASSLGGANSPLHF.

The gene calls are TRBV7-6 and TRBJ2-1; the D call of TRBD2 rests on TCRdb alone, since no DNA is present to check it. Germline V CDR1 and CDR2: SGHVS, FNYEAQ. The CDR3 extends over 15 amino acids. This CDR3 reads CASSLLAGAGNEQFF. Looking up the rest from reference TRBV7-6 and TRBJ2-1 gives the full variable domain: GAGVSQSPRYKVTKRGQDVALRCDPISGHVSLYWYRQALGQGPEFLTYFNYEAQQDKSGLPNDRFSAERPEGSISTLTIQRTEQRDSAMYRCASSLLAGAGNEQFFGPGTRLTVL.

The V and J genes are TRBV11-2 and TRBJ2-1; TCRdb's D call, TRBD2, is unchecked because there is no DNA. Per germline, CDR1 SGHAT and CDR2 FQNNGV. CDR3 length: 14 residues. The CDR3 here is CASSLGAEFNEQFF.

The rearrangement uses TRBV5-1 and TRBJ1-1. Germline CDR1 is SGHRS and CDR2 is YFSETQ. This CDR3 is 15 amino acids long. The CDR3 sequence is CASSPERVGGTEAFF.

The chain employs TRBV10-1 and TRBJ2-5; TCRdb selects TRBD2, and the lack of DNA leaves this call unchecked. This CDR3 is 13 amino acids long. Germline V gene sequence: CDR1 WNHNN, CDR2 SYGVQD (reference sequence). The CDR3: CASQRRSQETQYF.

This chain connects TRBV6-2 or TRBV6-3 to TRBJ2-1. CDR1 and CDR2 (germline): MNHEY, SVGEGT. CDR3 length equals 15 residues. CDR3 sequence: CASSFSLEGTNEQFF.

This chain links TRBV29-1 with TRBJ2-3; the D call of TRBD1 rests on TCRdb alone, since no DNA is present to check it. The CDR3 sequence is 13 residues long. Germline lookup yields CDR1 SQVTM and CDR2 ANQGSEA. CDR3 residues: CSVLVGVTDTQYF.

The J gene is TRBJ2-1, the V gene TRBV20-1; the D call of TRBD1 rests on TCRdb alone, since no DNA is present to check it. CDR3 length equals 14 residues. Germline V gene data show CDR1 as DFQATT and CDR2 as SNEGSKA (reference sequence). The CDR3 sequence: CSARAGNGYNEQFF.

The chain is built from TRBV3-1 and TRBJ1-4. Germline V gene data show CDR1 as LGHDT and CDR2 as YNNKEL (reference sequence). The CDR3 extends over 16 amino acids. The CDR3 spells CASSPTGGSLNEKLFF.

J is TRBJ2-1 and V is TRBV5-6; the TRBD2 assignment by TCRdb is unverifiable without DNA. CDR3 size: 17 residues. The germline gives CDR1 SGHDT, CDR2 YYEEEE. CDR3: CASSWRVGLELNNEQFF.

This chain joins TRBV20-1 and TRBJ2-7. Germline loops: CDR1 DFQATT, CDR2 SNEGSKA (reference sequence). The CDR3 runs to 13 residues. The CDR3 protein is CSARRSSAYEQYF.

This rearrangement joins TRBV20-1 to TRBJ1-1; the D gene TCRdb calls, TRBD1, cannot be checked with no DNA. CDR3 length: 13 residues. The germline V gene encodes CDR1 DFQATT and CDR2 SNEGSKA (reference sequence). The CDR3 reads CSARPGRGTEAFF.